The 4 T cell receptor beta chains below come from one sample, sequenced in a study of blood T cells in healthy people across ages. Using a J-beta primer mix together with a sample-barcoded 5' primer, a second PCR was run for roughly 7 to 11 cycles. Via MiXCR, TCRdb re-called the 5' RACE reads, giving one row per CDR3 protein. The sample holds about 680,000 distinct CDR3 sequences, roughly 50% seen once. Sequenced input: blood. The source of these receptors is a woman aged 55-70 years in good health.

The genes are TRBV24-1 and TRBJ2-1; D is possibly TRBD2 (6 bases). Germline CDR1 KGHDR, CDR2 SFDVKD. CDR3 length: 13 residues. Trimming removed 4 bases from V and 6 bases from J, with 9 bases in between. CDR3 coding DNA: TGTGCCACCAGTGACGAACTAGCCAATGAGCAGTTCTTC. This sequence encodes CATSDELANEQFF.

The chain links TRBV7-2 to TRBJ1-1; D not resolved. CDR1 is SGHTA, CDR2 FQGNSA, per germline. Trimming removed 4 bases from V and 4 bases from J, with 10 bases in between. The CDR3 totals 13 residues. DNA for the CDR3: TGTGCCAGCAGCTCCGGACTTATCACTGAAGCTTTCTTT. This gives the protein CASSSGLITEAFF.

This clonotype has just a few counts. The genes are TRBV6-5 and TRBJ2-7, with 16 positions matching TRBD2. This CDR3 has 20 residues. Germline V CDR1 and CDR2: MNHEY, SVGAGI. V was clipped by 2 bases and J by 6 bases; unmatched bases: 16. CDR3 protein: CASSYTQPGLAGGPFPEQYF. CDR3 coding DNA: TGTGCCAGCAGTTACACCCAACCGGGACTAGCGGGAGGGCCATTTCCCGAGCAGTACTTC.

This clonotype was seen a few times. J is TRBJ2-7 and V is TRBV7-2; D is unresolved. V was cut by 1 base and J by 0 bases, with 10 bases left in between. CDR1 is SGHTA, CDR2 FQGNSA, per germline. This CDR3 comprises 15 residues. CDR3 sequence reads: CASSLGGVPSYEQYF. In DNA form, the CDR3 reads TGTGCCAGCAGCTTAGGTGGGGTTCCCTCCTACGAGCAGTACTTC. The full variable domain, its missing parts supplied by reference TRBV7-2 and TRBJ2-7, is GAGVSQSPSNKVTEKGKDVELRCDPISGHTALYWYRQSLGQGLEFLIYFQGNSAPDKSGLPSDRFSAERTGGSVSTLTIQRTQQEDSAVYLCASSLGGVPSYEQYFGPGTRLTVT.